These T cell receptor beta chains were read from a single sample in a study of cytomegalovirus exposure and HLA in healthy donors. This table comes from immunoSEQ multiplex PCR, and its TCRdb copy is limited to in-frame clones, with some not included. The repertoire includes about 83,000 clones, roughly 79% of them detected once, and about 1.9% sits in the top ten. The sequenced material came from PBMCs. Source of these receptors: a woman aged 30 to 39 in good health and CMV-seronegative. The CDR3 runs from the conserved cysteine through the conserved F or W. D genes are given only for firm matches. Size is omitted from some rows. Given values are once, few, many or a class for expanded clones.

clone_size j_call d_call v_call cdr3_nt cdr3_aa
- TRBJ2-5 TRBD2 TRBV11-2 TGTGCCAGCAGACGACTAGCGGGGCAAGAGACCCAGTACTTC CASRRLAGQETQYF
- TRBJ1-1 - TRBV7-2 TGTGCCAGCAGGTCGGGACACAACACTGAAGCTTTCTTT CASRSGHNTEAFF
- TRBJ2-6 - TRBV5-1 TGCGCCAGTAATGAGGCGCAGGGGGCCAACGTCCTGACTTTC CASNEAQGANVLTF
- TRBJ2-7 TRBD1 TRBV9 TGTGCCAGCAGCGTAGCGGGACAGAGTTACGAGCAGTACTTC CASSVAGQSYEQYF
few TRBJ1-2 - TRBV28 TGTGCCAGCAGTTTAGGGGGCCTAGGGGGCTACACCTTC CASSLGGLGGYTF
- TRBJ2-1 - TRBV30 TGTGCCTGGAGCCACCGGGGTGCATTACACAATGAGCAGTTCTTC CAWSHRGALHNEQFF
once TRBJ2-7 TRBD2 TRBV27 TGTGCCAGCAGTGTTAGCGGGAGACACGAGCAGTACTTC CASSVSGRHEQYF
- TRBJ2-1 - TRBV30 TGTGCCTGGAGTGGAATTAGGGGGTCCTACAATGAGCAGTTCTTC CAWSGIRGSYNEQFF
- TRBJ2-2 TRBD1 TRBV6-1 TGTGCCAGCAGTACCACGGACAGGGTTGGGCTGTTTTTT CASSTTDRVGLFF
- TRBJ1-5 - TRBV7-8 TGTGCCAGCAGCACTCGCAGGGGTTGGGATCAGCCCCAGCATTTT CASSTRRGWDQPQHF
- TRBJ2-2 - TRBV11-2 TGTGCCAGACAGGGTTTAACCGGGGAGCTGTTTTTT CARQGLTGELFF
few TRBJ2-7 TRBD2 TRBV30 TGTGCCTGGACTAAACTCAGGGAGGGCTACGAGCAGTACTTC CAWTKLREGYEQYF
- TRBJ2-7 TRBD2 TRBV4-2 TGTGCCAGCAGCCAACCCACTAGCGGGGCTAGCTCCTACGAGCAGTACTTC CASSQPTSGASSYEQYF
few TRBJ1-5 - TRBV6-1 TGTGCCAGCAGTGAAGCGCATTGGGAGGGAGTGGAGAATCAGCCCCAGCATTTT CASSEAHWEGVENQPQHF
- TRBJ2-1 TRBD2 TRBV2 TGTGCCAGCAGACGTAGCGGGGCCTCCTACAATGAGCAGTTCTTC CASRRSGASYNEQFF
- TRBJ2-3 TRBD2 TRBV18 TGTGCCAGCTCACCATCTACGGGGACTAGCGGGAGAGGGGGCACAGATACGCAGTATTTT CASSPSTGTSGRGGTDTQYF
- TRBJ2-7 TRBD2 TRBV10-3 TGTGCCAGCACCGGGACTAGCCGTCCCTACGAGCAGTACTTC CASTGTSRPYEQYF
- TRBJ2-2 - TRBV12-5 TGTGCTAGTGGTTTCTACGGAGGCGGGGAGCTGTTTTTT CASGFYGGGELFF
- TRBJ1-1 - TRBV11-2 TGTGCCAGCAGCGAACAGGGCACTGAAGCTTTCTTT CASSEQGTEAFF
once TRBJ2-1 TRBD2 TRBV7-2 TGTGCCAGCAGCTCCTTCTCTAGCGGGAGCTCCTACAATGAGCAGTTCTTC CASSSFSSGSSYNEQFF
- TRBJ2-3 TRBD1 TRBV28 TGTGCCAGCAGTACAGGACAGGGGAACACAGATACGCAGTATTTT CASSTGQGNTDTQYF